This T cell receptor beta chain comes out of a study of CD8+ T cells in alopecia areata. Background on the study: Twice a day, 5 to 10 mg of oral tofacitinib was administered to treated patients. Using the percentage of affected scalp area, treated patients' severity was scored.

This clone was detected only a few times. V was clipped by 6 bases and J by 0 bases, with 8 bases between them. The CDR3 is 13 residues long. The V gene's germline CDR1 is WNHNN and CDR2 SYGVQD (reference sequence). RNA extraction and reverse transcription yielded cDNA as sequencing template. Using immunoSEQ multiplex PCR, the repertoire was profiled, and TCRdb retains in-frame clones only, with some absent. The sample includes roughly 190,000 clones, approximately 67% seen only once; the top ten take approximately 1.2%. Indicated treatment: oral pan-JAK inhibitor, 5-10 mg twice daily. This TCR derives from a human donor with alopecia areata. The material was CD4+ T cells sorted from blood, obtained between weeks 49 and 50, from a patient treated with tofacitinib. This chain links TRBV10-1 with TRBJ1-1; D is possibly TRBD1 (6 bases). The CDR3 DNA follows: TGCGCCAGCAGGGGACATATGAACACTGAAGCTTTCTTT. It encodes CASRGHMNTEAFF.